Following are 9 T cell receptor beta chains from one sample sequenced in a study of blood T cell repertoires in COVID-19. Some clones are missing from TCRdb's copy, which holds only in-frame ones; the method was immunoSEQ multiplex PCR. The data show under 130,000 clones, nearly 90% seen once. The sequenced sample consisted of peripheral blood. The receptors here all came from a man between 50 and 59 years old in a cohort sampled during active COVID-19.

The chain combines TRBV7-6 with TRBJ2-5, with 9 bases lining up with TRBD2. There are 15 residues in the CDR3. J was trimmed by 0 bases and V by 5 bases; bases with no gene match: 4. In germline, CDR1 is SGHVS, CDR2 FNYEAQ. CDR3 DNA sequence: TGTGCCAGCAGCGGGACTAGCCCTGACCAAGAGACCCAGTACTTC. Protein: CASSGTSPDQETQYF.

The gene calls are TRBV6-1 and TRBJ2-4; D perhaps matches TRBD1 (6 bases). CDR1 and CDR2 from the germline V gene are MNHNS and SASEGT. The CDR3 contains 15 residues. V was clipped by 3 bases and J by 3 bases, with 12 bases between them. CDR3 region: CASSDQGLIKNIQYF. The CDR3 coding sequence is TGTGCCAGCAGTGATCAGGGGCTTATCAAAAACATTCAGTACTTC.

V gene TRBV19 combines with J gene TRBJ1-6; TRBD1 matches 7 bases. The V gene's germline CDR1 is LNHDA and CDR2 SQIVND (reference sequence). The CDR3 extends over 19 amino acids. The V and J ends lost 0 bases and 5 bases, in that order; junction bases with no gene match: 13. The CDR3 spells CASSIEEIGTALNNSPLHF. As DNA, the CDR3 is TGTGCCAGTAGTATAGAGGAGATCGGGACAGCCCTAAATAATTCACCCCTCCACTTT.

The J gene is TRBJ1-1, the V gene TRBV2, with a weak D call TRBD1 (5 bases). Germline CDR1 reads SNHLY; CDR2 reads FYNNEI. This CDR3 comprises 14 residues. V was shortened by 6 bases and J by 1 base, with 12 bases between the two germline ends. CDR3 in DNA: TGTGCCAGCAGGCAGACAGTCACGAACACTGAAGCTTTCTTT. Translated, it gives CASRQTVTNTEAFF.

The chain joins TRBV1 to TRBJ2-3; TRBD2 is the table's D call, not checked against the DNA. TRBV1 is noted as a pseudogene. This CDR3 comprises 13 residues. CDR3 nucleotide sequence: TGCACCACCCGACTCTCGGCACGAGATACGCAGTATTTT. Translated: CTTRLSARDTQYF.

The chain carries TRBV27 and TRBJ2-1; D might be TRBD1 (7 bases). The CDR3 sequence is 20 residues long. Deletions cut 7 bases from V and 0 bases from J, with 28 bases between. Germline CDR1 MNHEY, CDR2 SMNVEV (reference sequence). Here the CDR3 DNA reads TGTGCCAGCACCCTTAAGGTCCCGCAGGGGGGATTCAGCTCCTACAATGAGCAGTTCTTC. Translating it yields CASTLKVPQGGFSSYNEQFF.

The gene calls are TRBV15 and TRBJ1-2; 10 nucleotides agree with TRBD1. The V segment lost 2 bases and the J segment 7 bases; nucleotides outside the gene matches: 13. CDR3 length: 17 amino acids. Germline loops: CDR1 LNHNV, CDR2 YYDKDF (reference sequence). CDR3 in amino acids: CATSRTGQGTLLSGYTF. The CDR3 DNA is TGTGCCACCAGCAGAACGGGACAGGGGACTCTCCTAAGTGGCTACACCTTC. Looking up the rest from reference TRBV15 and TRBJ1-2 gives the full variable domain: DAMVIQNPRYQVTQFGKPVTLSCSQTLNHNVMYWYQQKSSQAPKLLFHYYDKDFNNEADTPDNFQSRRPNTSFCFLDIRSPGLGDTAMYLCATSRTGQGTLLSGYTFGSGTRLTVV.

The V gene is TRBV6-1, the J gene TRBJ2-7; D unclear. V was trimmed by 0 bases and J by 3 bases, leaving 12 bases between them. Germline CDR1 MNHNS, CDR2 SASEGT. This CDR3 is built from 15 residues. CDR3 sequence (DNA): TGTGCCAGCAGTGAAGCATCCGGGTCTTACTACGAGCAGTACGTC. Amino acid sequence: CASSEASGSYYEQYV.

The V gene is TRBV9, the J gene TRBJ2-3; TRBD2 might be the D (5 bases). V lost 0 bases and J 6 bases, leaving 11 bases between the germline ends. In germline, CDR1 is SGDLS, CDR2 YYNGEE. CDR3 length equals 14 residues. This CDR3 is CASSVVVAGDTQYF. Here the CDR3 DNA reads TGTGCCAGCAGCGTAGTGGTCGCGGGTGATACGCAGTATTTT.